The 16 T cell receptor beta chains below all came from one sample that was sequenced in a study of blood T cell repertoires in COVID-19. Measured with immunoSEQ multiplex PCR; TCRdb has only the in-frame clones, and not every one. The sample contains hundreds of thousands of clones, around nine tenths of which appear only once. The sample comprised peripheral blood. The receptors stem from a man in his 70s with acute or convalescent COVID-19.

Written as DNA, the CDR3 is TGTGCCAGCAGCCCCCGGGAGTCGGGGACCCAGTACTTC. As protein: CASSPRESGTQYF. The rearrangement joins TRBV14 to TRBJ2-5; weak D call: TRBD2 (6 bases). This CDR3 is built from 13 residues. Looked up from germline, CDR1 is SGHDN and CDR2 is FVKESK. V lost 4 bases to trimming and J lost 7 bases, with 13 bases between them.

In DNA, the CDR3 is TGTGCCAGCAGTCCCCCATCAACTAATGAAAAACTGTTTTTT. As protein: CASSPPSTNEKLFF. The rearrangement uses TRBV2 and TRBJ1-4, with D uncertain. The ends were cut back, 5 bases at V and 0 bases at J, with 7 bases in the middle. Germline V gene data show CDR1 as SNHLY and CDR2 as FYNNEI. The CDR3 covers 14 residues. Complete variable domain (other parts from reference TRBV2 and TRBJ1-4): EPEVTQTPSHQVTQMGQEVILRCVPISNHLYFYWYRQILGQKVEFLVSFYNNEISEKSEIFDDQFSVERPDGSNFTLKIRSTKLEDSAMYFCASSPPSTNEKLFFGSGTQLSVL.

The chain links TRBV4-2 to TRBJ1-2, with TRBD1 matching over 7 bases. CDR1 LGHNA and CDR2 YNFKEQ come from the germline V gene. This CDR3 spans 15 amino acids. V shed 1 base and J 2 bases; nucleotides not matched to a gene: 4. The CDR3 DNA reads as TGTGCCAGCAGCCAAGTGACAGGGCGGAACTATGGCTACACCTTC. Translated, it gives CASSQVTGRNYGYTF.

About this clone itself: One end of the junction varies from germline; a read error may be responsible. The chain employs TRBV7-9 and TRBJ2-5; TRBD2 matches at 7 bases. Looked up from germline, CDR1 is SEHNR and CDR2 is FQNEAQ (reference sequence). There are 14 residues in the CDR3. In nucleotides, the CDR3 is TGTGCCAACAGCTTTGACACCGGGACTACCGCCCAGTACTTC. The encoded protein is CANSFDTGTTAQYF.

This chain uses TRBV7-8 with TRBJ2-3, with D perhaps TRBD2 (6 bases). The CDR3 sequence is 15 residues long. Trimming took 1 base from V and 2 from J, leaving 10 bases between them. CDR1 is SGHVS and CDR2 is FQNEAQ in the germline V gene. DNA for the CDR3: TGTGCCAGCAGCTTAGGGGGGGACCTCACAGATACGCAGTATTTT. Protein product: CASSLGGDLTDTQYF.

The J gene is TRBJ2-1, the V gene TRBV16, with TRBD2 matching 8 bases. The CDR3 loop spans 16 amino acids. V gave up 0 bases and J gave up 4 bases; unmatched junction bases: 5. CDR1 and CDR2 from the germline V gene are KGHSY and FQNENV. The CDR3 protein is CASSQSTSVKYNEQFF. The DNA of the CDR3 is TGTGCCAGCAGCCAATCGACTAGCGTGAAGTACAATGAGCAGTTCTTC.

V usage is TRBV6-2 or TRBV6-3 and J usage is TRBJ2-2; tentatively, D is TRBD2 (7 bases). Trimming removed 4 bases from V and 5 bases from J, with 20 bases in between. CDR3 length: 17 amino acids. The germline V gene encodes CDR1 MNHEY and CDR2 SVGEGT. For the CDR3, the DNA is TGTGCCAGCAGTTTCCTCGGGGGGCGTGTTGAGACCGGGGAGCTGTTTTTT. Protein sequence: CASSFLGGRVETGELFF.

V usage is TRBV11-2 and J usage is TRBJ1-4; TRBD1 is a possible D gene (6 bases). The germline V gene has CDR1 SGHAT and CDR2 FQNNGV. V was clipped by 2 bases and J by 6 bases, with 16 bases between them. CDR3 size: 16 residues. The CDR3 nucleotides are TGTGCCAGCAGCTTAATTCTTGCCAGGGGAGATGAAAAACTGTTTTTT. Translating gives CASSLILARGDEKLFF.

The chain joins TRBV6-5 to TRBJ1-4, with D perhaps matching TRBD1 (6 bases). Germline CDR1 is MNHEY and CDR2 is SVGAGI. V was shortened by 4 bases and J by 3 bases, with 15 bases between the two germline ends. The CDR3 runs 16 residues. This CDR3 is CASSSHTGRSNEKLFF. CDR3 bases: TGTGCCAGCAGTTCCCATACAGGGCGCTCTAATGAAAAACTGTTTTTT.

The chain combines TRBV27 with TRBJ2-5; 8 bases map to TRBD2. The CDR3 length is 13 residues. In germline, CDR1 is MNHEY, CDR2 SMNVEV (reference sequence). J gave up 5 bases and V 6 bases, and 5 bases lay outside the gene matches. The CDR3 loop reads CASSWSGGETQYF. Written as DNA, the CDR3 is TGTGCCAGCAGCTGGAGCGGGGGCGAGACCCAGTACTTC.

The V and J genes are TRBV6-6 and TRBJ1-2; TRBD1 matches 7 bases. Germline assignment: CDR1 MNHNY and CDR2 SVGAGI (reference sequence). The V gene end was trimmed by 5 bases and the J gene end by 1 base; junction bases not matched to a gene: 13. The CDR3 has 17 amino acids. CDR3 region: CASSPILAGGRNYGYTF. DNA for the CDR3: TGTGCCAGCAGTCCTATCCTAGCAGGGGGACGTAACTATGGCTACACCTTC.

J is TRBJ1-1 and V is TRBV6-6; unclear D gene. V was trimmed by 5 bases and J by 7 bases, leaving 11 bases between them. The CDR3 extends over 12 amino acids. Germline-derived CDR1 and CDR2 are MNHNY and SVGAGI (reference sequence). This CDR3 is CASSHFTGEAFF. CDR3 sequence (DNA): TGTGCCAGCAGTCATTTTACCGGTGAAGCTTTCTTT.

This clone was found once. The rearrangement links TRBV28 to TRBJ1-6; no reliable D call. Germline V gene data show CDR1 as MDHEN and CDR2 as SYDVKM. The CDR3 is 12 residues long. V was cut by 6 bases and J by 9 bases, with 9 bases left in between. The DNA of the CDR3 is TGTGCCAGCAGAGACACAGCTTCACCCCTCCACTTT. It specifies CASRDTASPLHF.

The chain joins TRBV5-6 to TRBJ2-5, with 10 bases aligning to TRBD2. Germline V lookup: CDR1 SGHDT, CDR2 YYEEEE. This CDR3 is built from 17 residues. The J segment lost 2 bases and the V segment lost 4 bases, leaving 11 bases of the junction unmatched. CDR3 sequence (DNA): TGTGCCAGCAGCCCCCTTGTTAGCGGGGGGTCACAAGAGACCCAGTACTTC. This translates into CASSPLVSGGSQETQYF.

V gene TRBV5-5 combines with J gene TRBJ1-1; D call uncertain. The CDR3 is 13 amino acids. CDR1 is SGHKS and CDR2 is YYEKEE in the germline V gene (reference sequence). Trimming cost V 6 bases and J 1 base, with 10 bases left between them. This CDR3 reads CASNSGWNTEAFF. DNA of the CDR3: TGTGCCAGCAACTCCGGGTGGAACACTGAAGCTTTCTTT.

This chain links TRBV4-1 with TRBJ2-5; TRBD1 matches 8 bases. Germline V gene data show CDR1 as MGHRA and CDR2 as YSYEKL. CDR3 length: 15 residues. J lost 4 bases, V lost 0 bases, and 4 bases had no gene match. DNA of the CDR3: TGCGCCAGCAGCCAAGATAAGACAGGGGTAGAGACCCAGTACTTC. Translation gives CASSQDKTGVETQYF.